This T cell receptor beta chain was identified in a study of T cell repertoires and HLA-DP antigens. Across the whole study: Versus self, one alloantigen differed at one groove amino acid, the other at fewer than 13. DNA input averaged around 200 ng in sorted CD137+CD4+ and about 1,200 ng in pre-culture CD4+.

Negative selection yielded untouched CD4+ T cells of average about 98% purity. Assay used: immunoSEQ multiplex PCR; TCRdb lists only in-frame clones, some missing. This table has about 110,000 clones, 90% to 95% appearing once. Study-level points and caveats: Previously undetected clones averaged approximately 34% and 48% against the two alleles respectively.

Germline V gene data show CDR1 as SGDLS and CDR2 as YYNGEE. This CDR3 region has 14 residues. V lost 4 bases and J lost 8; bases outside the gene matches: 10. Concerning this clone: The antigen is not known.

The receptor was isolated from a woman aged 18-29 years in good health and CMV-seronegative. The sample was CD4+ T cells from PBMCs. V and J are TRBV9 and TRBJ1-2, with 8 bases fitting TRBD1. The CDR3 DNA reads TGTGCCAGCAGCACCCGGACAGGGCCCAGGGGCTACACCTTC. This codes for CASSTRTGPRGYTF.